This T cell receptor beta chain was documented in a study of blood T cells in healthy people across ages. Overall study findings and caveats: Donor CMV status, an unknown factor, possibly confounded changes in expanded clonotypes.

This clonotype was counted many times. Its target is not known. Every sample yielded at least 6.5 million isolated PBMCs. The use of a sample-barcoded 5' primer and a J-beta primer mix characterized a second PCR of about 7 to 12 cycles. Sequencing of every sample gave 3 million or more CDR3-containing paired-end reads. MiXCR, applied by TCRdb to the 5' RACE reads, yields one record per CDR3 protein. The table records 1.5 million to 2 million distinct CDR3 sequences, roughly 28% of them present only once. Trimming at V came to 5 bases and at J to 3 bases, leaving 12 bases not matched to a gene. Germline V CDR1 and CDR2: DFQATT, SNEGSKA (reference sequence). CDR3 size: 16 residues.

This TCR came from a woman aged 30 to 39 in good health. Material: blood. J is TRBJ2-4 and V is TRBV20-1; TRBD1 matches 8 bases. The CDR3 coding sequence is TGCAGTGCTCTGACACCGGGACAGGAGGTCAAAAACATTCAGTACTTC. It is translated as CSALTPGQEVKNIQYF.